This is a list of T cell receptor beta chains from one sample in a study of radiotherapy plus CTLA-4 blockade in lung cancer. Sequencing was performed with immunoSEQ multiplex PCR; in TCRdb, only in-frame clones are kept and a portion is missing. The sample includes some 100,000 clones, approximately 82% of them seen just once. Here the sequenced sample was peripheral blood, taken from a patient treated with radiotherapy plus ipilimumab. These receptors were taken from a human donor with non-small cell lung cancer that progressed on radiotherapy plus ipilimumab. CDR3s include the opening cysteine and the closing phenylalanine or tryptophan. The D gene is left open where the match is weak. Part of the rows lack a size; the others show once, few, many or a class for expanded clones.

TRBJ1-5,-,TRBV18,-,TGTGCCAGCTCACCGGACGGGAATCAGCCCCAGCATTTT,CASSPDGNQPQHF
TRBJ2-3,-,TRBV5-6,-,TGTGCCAGCAGCCGGGACATCGTGTACACAGATACGCAGTATTTT,CASSRDIVYTDTQYF
TRBJ2-7,TRBD2,TRBV28,-,TGTGCCAGCAGCCCCCTACAGCGGGGGGCGACCTCATACGAGCAGTACTTC,CASSPLQRGATSYEQYF
TRBJ1-2,TRBD1,TRBV11-2,-,TGTGCCAGCAGGACAGCAACAGGGGCCAGGTATGGCTACACCTTC,CASRTATGARYGYTF
TRBJ2-7,-,TRBV5-4,-,TGTGCCAGCAGCTTCCCGGGGGCTAGCTCCTACGAGCAGTACTTC,CASSFPGASSYEQYF
TRBJ2-5,-,TRBV9,-,TGTGCCAGCAGCGTGCAGGGGTCCCCTCAAGAGACCCAGTACTTC,CASSVQGSPQETQYF
TRBJ2-2,TRBD2,TRBV6-1,-,TGTGCCAGCAGTGGGGCGAGCGGGGGGATCGGGGAGCTGTTTTTT,CASSGASGGIGELFF
TRBJ1-5,-,TRBV5-6,-,TGTGCCAGCAGCCTGAAGGGGCTCAATCAGCCCCAGCATTTT,CASSLKGLNQPQHF
TRBJ1-2,-,TRBV14,-,TGTGCCAGCAGCCAAGCAGGTCAAGCGGGTGGCTACACCTTC,CASSQAGQAGGYTF
TRBJ2-5,TRBD2,TRBV7-8,-,TGTGCCAGCAGGGTGTCTAGCGGGAGACAAGAGACCCAGTACTTC,CASRVSSGRQETQYF
TRBJ2-1,TRBD2,TRBV7-3,-,TGTGCCAGCAGCTTGACTAGCGGGCCTAACAATGAGCAGTTCTTC,CASSLTSGPNNEQFF
TRBJ2-6,-,TRBV18,-,TGTGCCAGCTCACCATCGGGGGCTGGGGCCAACGTCCTGACTTTC,CASSPSGAGANVLTF
TRBJ1-1,-,TRBV18,-,TGTGCCAGCTCACCCCCCCTGGCGGGGAGGGCTTTCTTT,CASSPPLAGRAFF
TRBJ2-3,TRBD2,TRBV5-1,-,TGCGCCAGCAGCCCAGCGGGGGCCGACACAGATACGCAGTATTTT,CASSPAGADTDTQYF
TRBJ2-3,TRBD2,TRBV9,once,TGTGCCAGCAGCGTAGAAGGGAGGGCTAGCACAGATACGCAGTATTTT,CASSVEGRASTDTQYF
TRBJ2-1,TRBD1,TRBV30,-,TGTGCCTGGAGACTACCAGGGGGCGCGGGGCCGTTCTTC,CAWRLPGGAGPFF
TRBJ1-2,TRBD1,TRBV5-6,-,TGTGCCAGCAGCCTGGGGGACAGTGGGTATGGCTACACCTTC,CASSLGDSGYGYTF